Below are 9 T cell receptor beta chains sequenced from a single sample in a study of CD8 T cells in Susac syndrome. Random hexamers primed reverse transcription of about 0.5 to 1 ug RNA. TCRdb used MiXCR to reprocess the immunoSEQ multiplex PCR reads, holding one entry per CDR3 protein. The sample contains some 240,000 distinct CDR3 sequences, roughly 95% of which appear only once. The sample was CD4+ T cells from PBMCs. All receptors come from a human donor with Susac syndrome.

The CDR3 sequence is CASSRAYNEQFF. The CDR3 nucleotides are TGTGCCAGTAGTCGAGCCTACAATGAGCAGTTCTTC. The chain couples TRBV19 to TRBJ2-1; D gene uncertain. Per the germline V gene, CDR1 is LNHDA and CDR2 is SQIVND (reference sequence). The V gene lost 5 bases and the J gene lost 2 bases, with 4 bases spanning the gap. CDR3 length: 12 amino acids.

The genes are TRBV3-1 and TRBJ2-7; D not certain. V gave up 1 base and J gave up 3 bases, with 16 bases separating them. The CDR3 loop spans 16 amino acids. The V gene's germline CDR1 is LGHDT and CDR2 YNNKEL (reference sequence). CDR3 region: CASSQGPSGGDYEQYF. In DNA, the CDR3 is TGTGCCAGCAGCCAAGGTCCCTCGGGCGGAGACTACGAGCAGTACTTC.

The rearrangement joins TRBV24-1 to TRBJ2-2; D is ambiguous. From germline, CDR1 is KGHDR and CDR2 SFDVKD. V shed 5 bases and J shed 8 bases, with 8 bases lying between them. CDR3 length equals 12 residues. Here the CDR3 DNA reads TGTGCCACCAGTGTCGCCCGAGGGGAGCTGTTTTTT. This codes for CATSVARGELFF.

The chain's CDR3 is CSARLPKGGQETQYF. DNA for the CDR3: TGCAGTGCTAGACTCCCAAAGGGGGGGCAAGAGACCCAGTACTTC. The chain combines TRBV20-1 with TRBJ2-5; possibly TRBD2 for D (7 bases). Trimming pared 2 bases from V and 2 bases from J, leaving 15 bases between. The CDR3 runs to 15 residues. The germline V gene encodes CDR1 DFQATT and CDR2 SNEGSKA (reference sequence).

CDR3 region: CSATTGEVEAFF. The DNA for the CDR3 is TGCAGTGCCACTACAGGGGAGGTTGAAGCTTTCTTT. The chain combines TRBV20-1 with TRBJ1-1; 7 nucleotides align to TRBD1. Looked up from germline, CDR1 is DFQATT and CDR2 is SNEGSKA (reference sequence). The CDR3 is made up of 12 amino acids. Unmatched junction bases numbered 8, after V lost 6 bases and J lost 7 bases.

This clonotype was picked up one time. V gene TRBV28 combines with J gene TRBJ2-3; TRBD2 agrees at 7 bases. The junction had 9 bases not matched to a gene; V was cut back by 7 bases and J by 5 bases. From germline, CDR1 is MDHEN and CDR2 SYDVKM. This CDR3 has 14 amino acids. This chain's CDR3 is CASNTAGAGDTQYF. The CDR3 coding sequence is TGTGCCAGCAATACGGCGGGAGCTGGAGATACGCAGTATTTT.

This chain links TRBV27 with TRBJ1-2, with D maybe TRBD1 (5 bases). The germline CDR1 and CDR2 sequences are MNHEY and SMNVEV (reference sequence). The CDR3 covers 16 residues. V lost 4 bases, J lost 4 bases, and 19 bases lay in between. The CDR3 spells CASSSWDGQDGYGYTF. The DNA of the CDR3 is TGTGCCAGCAGTTCTTGGGACGGGCAGGATGGCTATGGCTACACCTTC.

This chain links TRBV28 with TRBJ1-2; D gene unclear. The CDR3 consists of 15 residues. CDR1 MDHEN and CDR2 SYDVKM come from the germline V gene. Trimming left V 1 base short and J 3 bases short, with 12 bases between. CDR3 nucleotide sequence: TGTGCCAGCAGTTTATTGAATAAAGGGTACTATGGCTACACCTTC. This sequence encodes CASSLLNKGYYGYTF.

The CDR3 bases are TGCGCCAGCAGCTCCCCTACAATCCGGGACAATGAGCAGTTCTTC. This gives the protein CASSSPTIRDNEQFF. V usage is TRBV5-1 and J usage is TRBJ2-1, with D uncertain. This CDR3 comprises 15 residues. Germline V gene sequence: CDR1 SGHRS, CDR2 YFSETQ. Trimming took off 3 bases at V and 5 bases at J, with 15 bases between the two ends.